A selection of T cell receptor beta chains follows, all from one sample in a study of regulatory T cells in long-lasting Graves disease. Each CDR3 protein gets one entry after TCRdb re-called the multiplex PCR reads with MiXCR. The top ten hold around 42% of the sample, which has 700,000 or so distinct CDR3 sequences, 25% to 35% seen once. The starting material was peripheral blood mononuclear cells (PBMCs), obtained when the disease was refractory, from a patient treated with antithyroid drugs. Every receptor here comes from a female donor with Graves disease. Both conserved end residues are part of each CDR3. A D gene is named only where the DNA matches it firmly. Size is omitted from some rows. Given values are once, few, many or a class for expanded clones.

d_gene	abundance	j_gene	v_gene	CDR3nt	CDR3aa
-	-	TRBJ1-3	TRBV3-1	TGTGCCAGCAGCCCAGGGACTGCCTCTGGAGACACCATATATTTT	CASSPGTASGDTIYF
-	many	TRBJ1-6	TRBV12-3/TRBV12-4	TGTGCCAGCAGACGCCCGGGGAGGGAATCACCCCTCCACTTT	CASRRPGRESPLHF
-	-	TRBJ1-4	TRBV25-1	TGTGCCAGCAGTGAAGTCCTTGGGCCTGAAAAACTGTTTTTT	CASSEVLGPEKLFF
-	-	TRBJ1-1	TRBV30	TGTGCCTGGAGGGACGGGGGGCGCGGGGCTTTCTTT	CAWRDGGRGAFF
-	few	TRBJ1-6	TRBV20-1	TGCAGTGCTAGAGATGAATCGGCGGCGTCCTATAATTCACCCCTCCACTTT	CSARDESAASYNSPLHF
-	-	TRBJ2-2	TRBV29-1	TGCAGCGTGGGACCGACCACCGGGGAGCTGTTTTTT	CSVGPTTGELFF
TRBD1	many	TRBJ1-1	TRBV2	TGTGCCAGCAGTGATGCGGCAGGGGGCACTGAAGCTTTCTTT	CASSDAAGGTEAFF
-	-	TRBJ2-2	TRBV25-1	TGTGCCAGCAGTGAATATTTAAGGTCCGGGGAGCTGTTTTTT	CASSEYLRSGELFF
TRBD1	many	TRBJ1-2	TRBV28	TGTGCCAGCAGCCCAGCGGACAGGGATTATGGCTACACCTTC	CASSPADRDYGYTF
-	few	TRBJ2-4	TRBV7-2	TGTGCCAGCAGCTTACGGAGTGTTACCAAAAACATTCAGTACTTC	CASSLRSVTKNIQYF
-	few	TRBJ1-1	TRBV6-1	TGTGCCAGCAGCCGAAGGGGGACTAGAGCTTTCTTT	CASSRRGTRAFF
TRBD1	few	TRBJ2-5	TRBV9	TGTGCCAGCAGCGTATTTCAGGGGGCTCGGGAGACCCAGTACTTC	CASSVFQGARETQYF
-	-	TRBJ1-2	TRBV20-1	TGCAGTGCTTTACAGGGACCCTATGGCTACACCTTC	CSALQGPYGYTF
-	-	TRBJ2-2	TRBV5-6	TGTGCCAGCAGCTTGGCCGGTGACAGTGCCACCGGGGAGCTGTTTTTT	CASSLAGDSATGELFF
-	few	TRBJ2-5	TRBV6-2/TRBV6-3	TGTGCCAGCAGTTACCAATGGGATTCGCAAGAGACCCAGTACTTC	CASSYQWDSQETQYF
-	-	TRBJ1-2	TRBV5-1	TGCGCCAGCAGCTTGGGAGACGGAAAAGGGGGCTACACCTTC	CASSLGDGKGGYTF
TRBD1	many	TRBJ1-2	TRBV12-3/TRBV12-4	TGTGCCAGCAGTAGCTTTGAGGACAGGGGGACATCTAACTATGGCTACACCTTC	CASSSFEDRGTSNYGYTF
TRBD1	-	TRBJ1-1	TRBV12-3/TRBV12-4	TGTGCCAGCAGTCTCAAGGGACAGTTGAACACTGAAGCTTTCTTT	CASSLKGQLNTEAFF
TRBD1	-	TRBJ2-5	TRBV6-1	TGTGCCAGTACACTCTTACAGGGGACGGAGACCCAGTACTTC	CASTLLQGTETQYF
TRBD2	-	TRBJ2-1	TRBV28	TGTGCCAGCAGTACGAGCGGGATCTCCTACAATGAGCAGTTCTTC	CASSTSGISYNEQFF
-	few	TRBJ2-2	TRBV3-1	TGTGCCAGCAGCCAATGGGGTAACACCGGGGAGCTGTTTTTT	CASSQWGNTGELFF
TRBD2	many	TRBJ2-5	TRBV20-1	TGCAGTGCCACGGGAGGGCCGAACCAAGAGACCCAGTACTTC	CSATGGPNQETQYF
-	many	TRBJ1-2	TRBV28	TGTGCCAGCGCCTTCGCGGGTCTCGACTATGGCTACACCTTC	CASAFAGLDYGYTF
TRBD1	few	TRBJ1-2	TRBV6-5	TGTGCCAGCAGTTACAAACAGGGGGGGTATGGCTACACCTTC	CASSYKQGGYGYTF
-	few	TRBJ2-7	TRBV27	TGTGCCAGCAGCTATGCCCCCTCCTACGAGCAGTACTTC	CASSYAPSYEQYF
-	-	TRBJ2-1	TRBV7-9	TGTGCCAGCAGCTCTATAAAGGGGGAGGCGTCGAATGAGCAGTTCTTC	CASSSIKGEASNEQFF
TRBD1	few	TRBJ1-1	TRBV20-1	TGCAGTGCTAGAGATGGCAGGGGGGGAACTGAAGCTTTCTTT	CSARDGRGGTEAFF
-	-	TRBJ2-2	TRBV2	TGTGCCAGCAGTCGTCGACTAGGACAGACCACCGGGGAGCTGTTTTTT	CASSRRLGQTTGELFF
-	-	TRBJ2-2	TRBV18	TGTGCCAGCTCACCACCATCGAACACCGGGGAGCTGTTTTTT	CASSPPSNTGELFF
-	-	TRBJ2-5	TRBV20-1	TGCAGTGCTAGAGATCCCCGGCTACAACTGACCGCGGCCCAGTACTTC	CSARDPRLQLTAAQYF
-	-	TRBJ1-6	TRBV5-1	TGCGCCAGCAGCTTGGAGGGGACCAGGCTGGCACCCCTCCACTTT	CASSLEGTRLAPLHF
-	-	TRBJ2-7	TRBV3-1	TGTGCCAGCAGCCAAGATCGCGGAAACGAGCAGTACTTC	CASSQDRGNEQYF
TRBD1	-	TRBJ1-1	TRBV6-2/TRBV6-3	TGTGCCAGCAGACAGGGGGGTAGGACTGAAGCTTCCTTT	CASRQGGRTEASF
-	many	TRBJ1-4	TRBV6-1	TGTGCCAGCAGGCGACAGGTCCTGGGGAATGAAAAACTGTTTTTT	CASRRQVLGNEKLFF
-	few	TRBJ1-6	TRBV2	TGTGCCAGCAGTGAAGCGTACTTAAATTCACCCCTCCACTTT	CASSEAYLNSPLHF
-	few	TRBJ1-1	TRBV11-2	TGTGCCAGCAGCTTAGATCCCCCCCCGACTGAAGCTTTCTTT	CASSLDPPPTEAFF
TRBD1	once	TRBJ2-4	TRBV9	TGTGCCAGCAGCGTAGGGAGGACAGGGGGGAACATTCAGTACTTC	CASSVGRTGGNIQYF
-	few	TRBJ2-5	TRBV29-1	TGCAGCGCGGGTCCCTTCCAAGAGACCCAGTACTTC	CSAGPFQETQYF
-	-	TRBJ2-6	TRBV6-1	TGTGCCACAGCGGACTCTGGGGCCAACGTCCTGACTTTC	CATADSGANVLTF
TRBD1	few	TRBJ1-2	TRBV27	TGTGCCAGCAGTCAGGGGGACAGCTCTATGGGTGGCTACACCTTC	CASSQGDSSMGGYTF
-	-	TRBJ1-2	TRBV15	TGTGCCACCAGCAGGGCCCCAGGGGACTATGGCTACACCTTC	CATSRAPGDYGYTF
-	few	TRBJ1-2	TRBV6-1	TGTGCCAGCAGTGAGAGGGTGGGCTATGGCTACACCTTC	CASSERVGYGYTF
-	many	TRBJ1-2	TRBV10-3	TGTGCCATCAGTGTCGACAGGCCTACTAACTATGGCTACACCTTC	CAISVDRPTNYGYTF
-	few	TRBJ1-2	TRBV15	TGTGCCACCAGCAGAGATAAAGGGCGTAGGGGCTACACCTTC	CATSRDKGRRGYTF
-	few	TRBJ1-4	TRBV20-1	TGCAGTGCTACCCCCCGGGGACTGAATGAAAAACTGTTTTTT	CSATPRGLNEKLFF
TRBD1	few	TRBJ1-1	TRBV6-2/TRBV6-3	TGTGCCAGCACCCGGACAGGGCCGAACACTGAAGCTTTCTTT	CASTRTGPNTEAFF
TRBD2	-	TRBJ2-5	TRBV10-3	TGTGCCATCAGTGACGGGGCTAGCGGGGGACAAGAGACCCAGTACTTC	CAISDGASGGQETQYF
TRBD1	-	TRBJ1-6	TRBV12-3/TRBV12-4	TGTGCCAGCAGATCGACAGGGCGTATTTCACCCCTCCACTTT	CASRSTGRISPLHF
TRBD2	few	TRBJ2-7	TRBV19	TGTGCCAGTAGTATCGACGGGGGACTAGGAAGCGACGAGCAGTACTTC	CASSIDGGLGSDEQYF
TRBD2	-	TRBJ2-1	TRBV7-3	TGTGCCAGCAGCTTATGGCGGGAGAATGAGCAGTTCTTC	CASSLWRENEQFF
TRBD2	few	TRBJ2-5	TRBV6-1	TGTGCCAGCAGTCCGTCCGGGGGGACCCAAGAGACCCAGTACTTC	CASSPSGGTQETQYF
TRBD2	-	TRBJ2-7	TRBV7-7	TGTGCCAGCAGCTTAGAAGCGGGACGCGAGCAGTACTTC	CASSLEAGREQYF
-	few	TRBJ2-5	TRBV9	TGTGCCAGCAGCCATGGACGGAACCAAGAGACCCAGTACTTC	CASSHGRNQETQYF
-	-	TRBJ2-1	TRBV11-2	TGTGCCAGCAGCTTAGTTTCAGACTTTAGCGAGCAGTTCTTC	CASSLVSDFSEQFF